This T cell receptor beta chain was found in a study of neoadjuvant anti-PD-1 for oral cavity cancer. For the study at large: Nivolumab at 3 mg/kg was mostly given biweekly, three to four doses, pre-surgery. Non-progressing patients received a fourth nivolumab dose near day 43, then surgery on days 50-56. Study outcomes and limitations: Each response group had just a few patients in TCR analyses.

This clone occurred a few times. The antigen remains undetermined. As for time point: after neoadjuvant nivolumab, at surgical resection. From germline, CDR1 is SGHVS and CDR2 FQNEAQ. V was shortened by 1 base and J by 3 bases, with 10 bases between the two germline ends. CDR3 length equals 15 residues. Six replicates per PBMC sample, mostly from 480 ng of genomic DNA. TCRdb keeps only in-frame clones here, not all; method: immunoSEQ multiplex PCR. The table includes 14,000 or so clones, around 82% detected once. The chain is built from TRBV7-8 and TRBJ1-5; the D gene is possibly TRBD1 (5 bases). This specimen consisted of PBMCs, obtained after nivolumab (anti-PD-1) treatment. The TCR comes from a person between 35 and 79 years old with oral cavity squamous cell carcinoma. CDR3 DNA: TGTGCCAGCAGCTTAGATCAGGGTGCCAATCAGCCCCAGCATTTT. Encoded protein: CASSLDQGANQPQHF. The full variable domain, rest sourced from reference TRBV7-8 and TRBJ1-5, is GAGVSQSPRYKVAKRGQDVALRCDPISGHVSLFWYQQALGQGPEFLTYFQNEAQLDKSGLPSDRFFAERPEGSVSTLKIQRTQQEDSAVYLCASSLDQGANQPQHFGDGTRLSIL.